These 25 T cell receptor beta chains share one sample of origin, sequenced in a study of monozygotic twins with cystic fibrosis. Clones were sequenced by immunoSEQ multiplex PCR, and TCRdb holds only the in-frame ones, with some missing. The data hold around 33,000 clones, with approximately 80% observed a single time. The sequenced sample consisted of blood. These receptors originate from a girl between 2 and 10 years old with cystic fibrosis.

This clone was detected a few times. V and J are TRBV6-5 and TRBJ2-7, with TRBD1 identical over 10 bases. This CDR3 is built from 14 residues. Germline lookup yields CDR1 MNHEY and CDR2 SVGAGI. Trimming at V came to 6 bases and at J to 2 bases, leaving 4 bases not matched to a gene. CDR3 nucleotide sequence: TGTGCCAGCAGGTCCGGGACAGGGGCCTACGAGCAGTACTTC. Amino acids: CASRSGTGAYEQYF.

This chain joins TRBV9 and TRBJ2-1, with no clear D. Looked up from germline, CDR1 is SGDLS and CDR2 is YYNGEE. The CDR3 has 12 residues. The ends were cut back, 2 bases at V and 8 bases at J, with 8 bases in the middle. The CDR3 DNA reads as TGTGCCAGCAGCGTTCGGTGGGATGAGCAGTTCTTC. This encodes CASSVRWDEQFF.

The chain combines TRBV6-5 with TRBJ2-7; the D gene is possibly TRBD2 (7 bases). The CDR3 has 14 amino acids. Looked up from germline, CDR1 is MNHEY and CDR2 is SVGAGI. Deletions cut 2 bases from V and 3 bases from J, with 11 bases between. CDR3 sequence: CASSYGGAGYEQYF. Written as DNA, the CDR3 is TGTGCCAGCAGTTACGGGGGGGCAGGCTACGAGCAGTACTTC.

V gene TRBV30 combines with J gene TRBJ2-5; maybe TRBD1 (6 bases). Germline V gene data show CDR1 as GTSNPN and CDR2 as SVGIG (reference sequence). The CDR3 contains 14 residues. Trimming took off 0 bases at V and 2 bases at J, with 10 bases between the two ends. CDR3 sequence: CAWSVGQGQETQYF. The CDR3, as DNA: TGTGCCTGGAGTGTTGGGCAGGGGCAAGAGACCCAGTACTTC.

The chain recombines TRBV6-5 with TRBJ1-1; D is perhaps TRBD1 (6 bases). V gave up 0 bases and J gave up 0 bases, with 8 bases separating them. The germline V gene has CDR1 MNHEY and CDR2 SVGAGI. The CDR3 length is 15 residues. In DNA form, the CDR3 reads TGTGCCAGCAGTTACTCGACAGGTCTGAACACTGAAGCTTTCTTT. Its protein is CASSYSTGLNTEAFF.

The chain couples TRBV6-6 to TRBJ1-6; D perhaps matches TRBD1 (5 bases). The CDR3 has 13 amino acids. The V and J ends lost 7 bases and 11 bases respectively, with 15 bases between them. Looked up from germline, CDR1 is MNHNY and CDR2 is SVGAGI (reference sequence). In DNA form, the CDR3 reads TGTGCCAGCACCACCTGGGGCGGGGCACCCCTCCACTTT. This encodes CASTTWGGAPLHF.

The rearrangement joins TRBV4-2 to TRBJ2-7; D ambiguous. Germline-derived CDR1 and CDR2 are LGHNA and YNFKEQ. This CDR3 spans 14 amino acids. V gave up 3 bases and J gave up 2 bases, with 11 bases separating them. CDR3 in DNA: TGTGCCAGCAGCCAGCTCGAGTATCCCTACGAGCAGTACTTC. Protein: CASSQLEYPYEQYF.

The V and J genes are TRBV7-6 and TRBJ2-1, with D unclear. The V end lost 1 base, the J end lost 4 bases, and 11 bases lay between the germline ends. Looked up from germline, CDR1 is SGHVS and CDR2 is FNYEAQ. This CDR3 has 15 residues. CDR3 sequence (DNA): TGTGCCAGCAGCTTAGGTAGGGCTCTATACAATGAGCAGTTCTTC. As protein: CASSLGRALYNEQFF.

The rearrangement uses TRBV19 and TRBJ2-7, with TRBD1 matching over 12 bases. Germline CDR1 and CDR2: LNHDA and SQIVND (reference sequence). The V gene end was trimmed by 3 bases and the J gene end by 4 bases; junction bases not matched to a gene: 1. The CDR3 runs to 14 residues. In nucleotides, the CDR3 is TGTGCCAGTAGTATGGGACAGGGGGCGTACGAGCAGTACTTC. Its protein is CASSMGQGAYEQYF.

This chain links TRBV14 with TRBJ2-5; TRBD2 matches 13 bases. V shed 1 base, J shed 2 bases, and the junction held 4 bases outside the gene matches. The CDR3 loop spans 17 amino acids. The germline V gene has CDR1 SGHDN and CDR2 FVKESK. The CDR3 DNA sequence: TGTGCCAGCAGCCAAGTTCTACTAGCGGGGGGGCAAGAGACCCAGTACTTC. This codes for CASSQVLLAGGQETQYF.

This chain connects TRBV6-5 to TRBJ1-2; TRBD1 agrees at 9 bases. The V segment lost 4 bases and the J segment 8 bases; nucleotides outside the gene matches: 11. From germline, CDR1 is MNHEY and CDR2 SVGAGI. The CDR3 covers 15 residues. The CDR3 DNA sequence: TGTGCCAGCAGTTTCTCGGGACAGGGCCCAGGAGGCTACACCTTC. Translated, it gives CASSFSGQGPGGYTF.

This rearrangement joins TRBV7-9 to TRBJ1-4; D gene unclear. V lost 3 bases, J lost 12 bases, and 8 bases lay in between. From germline, CDR1 is SEHNR and CDR2 FQNEAQ (reference sequence). This CDR3 has 11 residues. The CDR3 sequence is CASSFGSQLFF. Here the CDR3 DNA reads TGTGCCAGCAGCTTCGGGTCTCAACTGTTTTTT.

The chain recombines TRBV4-3 with TRBJ1-1, with TRBD1 matching over 9 bases. The V and J ends lost 1 base and 7 bases, in that order; junction bases with no gene match: 10. Germline CDR1 and CDR2: LGHNA and YSLEER. This CDR3 comprises 16 residues. CDR3 coding DNA: TGCGCCAGCAGCCAAGGGGCCGGGACAGGGATGGATGAAGCTTTCTTT. Protein sequence: CASSQGAGTGMDEAFF.

V gene TRBV7-3 combines with J gene TRBJ2-1, with D perhaps TRBD1 or TRBD2 (5 bases each). CDR1 SGHTA and CDR2 FQGTGA come from the germline V gene. This CDR3 region has 14 residues. Trimming shortened V by 3 bases and J by 8 bases, and 14 bases separated the two germline ends. The CDR3 region is CASSFGAGRDEQFF. The CDR3 bases are TGTGCCAGCAGCTTCGGGGCGGGTAGGGATGAGCAGTTCTTC.

V usage is TRBV6-9 and J usage is TRBJ1-4; 7 bases are a match to TRBD1. The CDR3 loop spans 14 amino acids. Trimming at V came to 10 bases and at J to 4 bases, leaving 9 bases not matched to a gene. The germline CDR1 and CDR2 sequences are MNHGY and SVAAGI. CDR3 sequence reads: CATTTGQHNEKLFF. CDR3 DNA sequence: TGTGCCACGACGACGGGACAGCATAATGAAAAACTGTTTTTT.

The chain is built from TRBV4-3 and TRBJ1-2; D uncertain. V shed 6 bases and J shed 8 bases, with 10 bases lying between them. The CDR3 has 11 amino acids. Germline V gives CDR1 LGHNA, CDR2 YSLEER. CDR3 protein: CASSLSCGYTF. CDR3 coding DNA: TGCGCCAGCAGTCTCAGTTGCGGCTACACCTTC.

This clone was recorded once. The chain links TRBV5-1 to TRBJ2-5; unclear D gene. V was trimmed by 2 bases and J by 1 base, leaving 0 bases between them. Germline loops: CDR1 SGHRS, CDR2 YFSETQ. The CDR3 runs 11 residues. CDR3 region: CASSFQETQYF. As DNA, the CDR3 is TGCGCCAGCAGCTTCCAAGAGACCCAGTACTTC.

The chain recombines TRBV10-3 with TRBJ2-1; D may be TRBD2 (5 bases). In germline, CDR1 is ENHRY, CDR2 SYGVKD. The V end was cut by 5 bases, the J end by 10 bases, with 15 bases between. The CDR3 has 13 residues. This chain's CDR3 is CAISPGNIGEQFF. The CDR3, as DNA: TGTGCCATCAGTCCGGGAAATATTGGGGAGCAGTTCTTC.

This chain joins TRBV7-9 and TRBJ1-2; tentative D call: TRBD1 (5 bases). Germline-derived CDR1 and CDR2 are SEHNR and FQNEAQ (reference sequence). The CDR3 covers 14 residues. Trimming cost V 1 base and J 6 bases, with 12 bases left between them. CDR3 sequence (DNA): TGTGCCAGCAGCTTAGACTGGGGGAGAGATGGCTACACCTTC. It specifies CASSLDWGRDGYTF.

This CDR3 is CAWSVRRQGGIGYTF. CDR3 sequence (DNA): TGTGCCTGGAGTGTACGTCGGCAGGGGGGTATTGGCTACACCTTC. The chain has TRBV30 and TRBJ1-2; TRBD1 aligns across 7 bases. This CDR3 region has 15 residues. V was clipped by 0 bases and J by 7 bases; unmatched bases: 11. From germline, CDR1 is GTSNPN and CDR2 SVGIG (reference sequence).

This sequence joins TRBV28 and TRBJ2-7; D unclear. Between the trimmed V and J ends, which lost 5 bases and 3 bases, there was a span of 20 bases. Germline V gene data show CDR1 as MDHEN and CDR2 as SYDVKM. The CDR3 spans 16 residues. The CDR3 DNA follows: TGTGCCAGCAGTCCTCACGACCTCCTAAGCTTCTACGAGCAGTACTTC. Encoded protein: CASSPHDLLSFYEQYF.

This chain connects TRBV2 to TRBJ2-1; TRBD2 matches 9 bases. Germline V gene lookup returns CDR1 SNHLY and CDR2 FYNNEI. Trimming took 6 bases from V and 5 from J; bases not matched to a gene: 5. The CDR3 runs to 14 residues. The DNA of the CDR3 is TGTGCCAGCAGAGAGGGACTAGCTAACAATGAGCAGTTCTTC. This encodes CASREGLANNEQFF.

The chain joins TRBV5-6 to TRBJ2-2; 7 bases are a match to TRBD1. Trimming cost V 0 bases and J 0 bases; bases outside gene matches: 11. The CDR3 spans 19 residues. Germline values: CDR1 SGHDT, CDR2 YYEEEE. In DNA, the CDR3 is TGTGCCAGCAGCTTGGTGATCCGACAGGGCCGTGCGAACACCGGGGAGCTGTTTTTT. Protein product: CASSLVIRQGRANTGELFF.

The chain carries TRBV15 and TRBJ2-7; D is perhaps TRBD1 (6 bases). The germline gives CDR1 LNHNV, CDR2 YYDKDF (reference sequence). The CDR3 consists of 15 residues. Trimming left V 4 bases short and J 5 bases short, with 18 bases between. The CDR3 coding sequence is TGTGCCACCAGCACCCGGACAGAACGGGTCAACGAGCAGTACTTC. This gives the protein CATSTRTERVNEQYF.

This rearrangement joins TRBV11-2 to TRBJ2-7; 11 bases match TRBD2. Per germline, CDR1 SGHAT and CDR2 FQNNGV. CDR3 length equals 18 residues. V was pared by 1 base and J by 0 bases, with 8 bases of the junction left unmatched. The CDR3 DNA follows: TGTGCCAGCAGCTTAGCACTAGCGGGGGCCTTTAGCTCCTACGAGCAGTACTTC. Its protein product is CASSLALAGAFSSYEQYF.